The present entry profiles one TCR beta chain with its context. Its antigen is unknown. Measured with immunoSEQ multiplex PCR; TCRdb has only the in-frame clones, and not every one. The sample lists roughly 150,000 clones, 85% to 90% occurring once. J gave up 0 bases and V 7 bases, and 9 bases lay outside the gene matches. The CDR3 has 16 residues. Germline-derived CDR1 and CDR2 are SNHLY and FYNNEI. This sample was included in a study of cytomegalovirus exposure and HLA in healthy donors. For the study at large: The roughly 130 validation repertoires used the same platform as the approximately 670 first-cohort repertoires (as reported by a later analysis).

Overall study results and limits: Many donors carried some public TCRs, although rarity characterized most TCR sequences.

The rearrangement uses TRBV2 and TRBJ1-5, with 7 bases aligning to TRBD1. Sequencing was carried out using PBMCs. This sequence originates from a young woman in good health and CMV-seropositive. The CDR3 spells CASTGTDSYSNQPQHF. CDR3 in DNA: TGTGCCAGCACCGGGACAGACTCGTATAGCAATCAGCCCCAGCATTTT. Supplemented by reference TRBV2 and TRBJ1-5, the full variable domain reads EPEVTQTPSHQVTQMGQEVILRCVPISNHLYFYWYRQILGQKVEFLVSFYNNEISEKSEIFDDQFSVERPDGSNFTLKIRSTKLEDSAMYFCASTGTDSYSNQPQHFGDGTRLSIL.